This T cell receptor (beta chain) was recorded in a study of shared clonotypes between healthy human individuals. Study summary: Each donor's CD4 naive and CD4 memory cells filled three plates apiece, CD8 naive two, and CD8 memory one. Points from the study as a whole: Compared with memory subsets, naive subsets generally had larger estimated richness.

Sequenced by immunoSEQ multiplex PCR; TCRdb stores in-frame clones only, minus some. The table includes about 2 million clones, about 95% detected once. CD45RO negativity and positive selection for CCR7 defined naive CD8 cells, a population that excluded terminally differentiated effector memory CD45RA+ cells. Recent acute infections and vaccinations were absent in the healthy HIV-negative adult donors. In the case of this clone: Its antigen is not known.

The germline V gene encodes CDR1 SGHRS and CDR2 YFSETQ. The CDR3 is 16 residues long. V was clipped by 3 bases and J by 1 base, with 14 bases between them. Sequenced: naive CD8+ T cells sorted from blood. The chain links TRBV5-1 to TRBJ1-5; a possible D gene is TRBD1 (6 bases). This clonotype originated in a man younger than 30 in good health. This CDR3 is CASSSTQGTSNQPQHF. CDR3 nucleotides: TGCGCCAGCAGCTCCACCCAGGGGACGAGCAATCAGCCCCAGCATTTT.